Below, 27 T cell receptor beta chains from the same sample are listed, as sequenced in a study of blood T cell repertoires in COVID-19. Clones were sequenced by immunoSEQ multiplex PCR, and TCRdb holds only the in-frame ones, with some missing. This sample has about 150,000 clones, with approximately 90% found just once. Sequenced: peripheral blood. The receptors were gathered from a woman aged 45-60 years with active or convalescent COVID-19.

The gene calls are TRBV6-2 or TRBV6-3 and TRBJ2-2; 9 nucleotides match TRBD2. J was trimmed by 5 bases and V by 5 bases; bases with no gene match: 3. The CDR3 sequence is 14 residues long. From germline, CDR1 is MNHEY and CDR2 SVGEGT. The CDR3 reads CASSLSGRTGELFF. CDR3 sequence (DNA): TGTGCCAGCAGTCTTAGCGGGAGAACCGGGGAGCTGTTTTTT.

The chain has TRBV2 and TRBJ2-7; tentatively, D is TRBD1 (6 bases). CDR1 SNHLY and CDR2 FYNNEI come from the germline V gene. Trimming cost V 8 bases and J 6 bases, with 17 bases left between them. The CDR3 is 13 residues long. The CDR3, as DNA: TGTGCCAGCCTAGTCACACAGGGTGCCGAGCAGTACTTC. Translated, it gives CASLVTQGAEQYF.

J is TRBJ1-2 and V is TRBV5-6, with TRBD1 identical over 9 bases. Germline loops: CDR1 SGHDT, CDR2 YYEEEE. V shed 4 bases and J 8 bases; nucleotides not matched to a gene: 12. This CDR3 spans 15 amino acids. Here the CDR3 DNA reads TGTGCCAGCAGCCCCTCCCGACAGGGGGGCGGGGGCTACACCTTC. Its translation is CASSPSRQGGGGYTF.

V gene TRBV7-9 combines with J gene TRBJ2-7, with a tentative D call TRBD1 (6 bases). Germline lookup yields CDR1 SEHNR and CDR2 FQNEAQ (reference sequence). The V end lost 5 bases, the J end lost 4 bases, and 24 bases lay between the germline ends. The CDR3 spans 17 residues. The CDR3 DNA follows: TGTGCCAGCAGCCAAGCGGAGTCGGCAGGGGTGGGTTACGAGCAGTACTTC. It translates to CASSQAESAGVGYEQYF.

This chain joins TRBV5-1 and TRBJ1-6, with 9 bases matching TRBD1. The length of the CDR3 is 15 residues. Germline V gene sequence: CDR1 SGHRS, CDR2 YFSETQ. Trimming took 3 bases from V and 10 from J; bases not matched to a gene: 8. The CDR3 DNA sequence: TGCGCCAGCAGCTCCACGGGACAGGGAACATCACCCCTCCACTTT. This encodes CASSSTGQGTSPLHF.

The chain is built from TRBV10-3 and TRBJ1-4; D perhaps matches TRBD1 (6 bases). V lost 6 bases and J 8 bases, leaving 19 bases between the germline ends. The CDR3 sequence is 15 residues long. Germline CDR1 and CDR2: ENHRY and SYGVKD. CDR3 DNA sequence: TGTGCCATCAGCGTCGCCGGGGGGCAGAGCGAAAAACTGTTTTTT. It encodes CAISVAGGQSEKLFF.

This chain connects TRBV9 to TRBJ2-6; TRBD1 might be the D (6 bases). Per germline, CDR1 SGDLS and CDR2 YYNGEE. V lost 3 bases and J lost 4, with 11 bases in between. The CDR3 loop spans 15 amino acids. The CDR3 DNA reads TGTGCCAGCAGCGAAGGGGGTTACGGGGCCAACGTCCTGACTTTC. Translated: CASSEGGYGANVLTF.

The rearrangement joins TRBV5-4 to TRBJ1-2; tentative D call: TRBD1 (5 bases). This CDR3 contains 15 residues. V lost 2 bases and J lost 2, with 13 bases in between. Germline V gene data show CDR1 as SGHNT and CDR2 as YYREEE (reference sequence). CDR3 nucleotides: TGTGCCAGCAGCTTCCTCCAGGGATCGAACTATGGCTACACCTTC. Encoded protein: CASSFLQGSNYGYTF.

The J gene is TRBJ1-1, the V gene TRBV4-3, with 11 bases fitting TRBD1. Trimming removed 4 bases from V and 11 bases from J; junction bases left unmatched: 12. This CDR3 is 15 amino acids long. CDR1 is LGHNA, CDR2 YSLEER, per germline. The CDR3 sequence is CASSPNPRTGGEAFF. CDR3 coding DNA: TGCGCCAGCAGCCCGAATCCCCGGACAGGGGGCGAGGCTTTCTTT.

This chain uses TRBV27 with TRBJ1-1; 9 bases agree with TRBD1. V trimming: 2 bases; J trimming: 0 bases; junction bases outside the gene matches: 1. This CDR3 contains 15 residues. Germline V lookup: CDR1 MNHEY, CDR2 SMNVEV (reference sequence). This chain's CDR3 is CASSLGQGMNTEAFF. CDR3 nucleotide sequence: TGTGCCAGCAGTTTAGGACAGGGGATGAACACTGAAGCTTTCTTT.

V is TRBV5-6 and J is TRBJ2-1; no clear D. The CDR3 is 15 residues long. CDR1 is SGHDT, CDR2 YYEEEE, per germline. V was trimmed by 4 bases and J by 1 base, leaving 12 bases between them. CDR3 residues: CASSLYSSSYNEQFF. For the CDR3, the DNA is TGTGCCAGCAGCCTGTATAGTAGTTCCTACAATGAGCAGTTCTTC.

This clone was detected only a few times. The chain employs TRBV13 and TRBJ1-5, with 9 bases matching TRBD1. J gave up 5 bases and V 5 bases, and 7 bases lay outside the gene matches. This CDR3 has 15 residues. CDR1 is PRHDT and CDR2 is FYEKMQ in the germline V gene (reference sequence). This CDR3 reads CASSATGGGDQPQHF. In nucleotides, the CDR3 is TGTGCCAGCAGCGCAACAGGGGGCGGGGATCAGCCCCAGCATTTT.

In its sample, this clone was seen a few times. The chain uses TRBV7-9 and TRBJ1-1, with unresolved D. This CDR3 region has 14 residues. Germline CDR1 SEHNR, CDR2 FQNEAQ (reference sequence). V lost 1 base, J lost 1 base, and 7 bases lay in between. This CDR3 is CASSLGRKNTEAFF. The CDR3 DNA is TGTGCCAGCAGCTTAGGCAGGAAGAACACTGAAGCTTTCTTT.

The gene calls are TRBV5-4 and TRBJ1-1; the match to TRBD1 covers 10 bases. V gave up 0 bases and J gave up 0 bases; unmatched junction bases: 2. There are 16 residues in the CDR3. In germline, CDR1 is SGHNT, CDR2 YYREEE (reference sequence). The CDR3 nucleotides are TGTGCCAGCAGCTTGGGTGGGACAGGGGTGAACACTGAAGCTTTCTTT. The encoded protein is CASSLGGTGVNTEAFF.

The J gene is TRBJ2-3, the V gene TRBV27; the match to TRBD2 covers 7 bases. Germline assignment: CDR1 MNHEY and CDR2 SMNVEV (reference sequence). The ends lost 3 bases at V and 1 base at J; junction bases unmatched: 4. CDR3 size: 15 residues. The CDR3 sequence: CASSFPSGGTDTQYF. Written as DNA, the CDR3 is TGTGCCAGCAGTTTTCCTAGCGGAGGCACAGATACGCAGTATTTT.

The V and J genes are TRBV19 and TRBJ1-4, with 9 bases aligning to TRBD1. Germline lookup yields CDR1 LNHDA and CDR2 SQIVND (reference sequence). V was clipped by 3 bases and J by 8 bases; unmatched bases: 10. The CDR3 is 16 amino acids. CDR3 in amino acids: CASSMGRQGDREKLFF. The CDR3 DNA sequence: TGTGCCAGTAGTATGGGAAGACAGGGGGATAGGGAAAAACTGTTTTTT.

The CDR3, as DNA: TGTGCCAGCAGTTCGGTGCGGAGTTTGAACACTGAAGCTTTCTTT. It codes for CASSSVRSLNTEAFF. This chain connects TRBV6-5 to TRBJ1-1; D not certain. Deletions cut 4 bases from V and 0 bases from J, with 12 bases between. This CDR3 spans 15 amino acids. Germline V lookup: CDR1 MNHEY, CDR2 SVGAGI.

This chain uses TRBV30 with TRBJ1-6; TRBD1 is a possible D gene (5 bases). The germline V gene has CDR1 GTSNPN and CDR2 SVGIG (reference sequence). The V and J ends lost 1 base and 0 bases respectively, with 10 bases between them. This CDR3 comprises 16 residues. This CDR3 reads CAWSGGGLSYNSPLHF. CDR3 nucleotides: TGTGCCTGGAGTGGTGGGGGACTCTCCTATAATTCACCCCTCCACTTT.

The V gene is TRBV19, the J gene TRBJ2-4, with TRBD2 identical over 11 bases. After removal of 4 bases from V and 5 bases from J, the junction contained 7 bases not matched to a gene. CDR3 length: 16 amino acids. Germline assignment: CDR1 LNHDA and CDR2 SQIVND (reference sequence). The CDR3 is CASSRVAGGRENIQYF. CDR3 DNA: TGTGCCAGTAGTAGAGTAGCGGGGGGGCGTGAAAACATTCAGTACTTC. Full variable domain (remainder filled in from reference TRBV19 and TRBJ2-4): DGGITQSPKYLFRKEGQNVTLSCEQNLNHDAMYWYRQDPGQGLRLIYYSQIVNDFQKGDIAEGYSVSREKKESFPLTVTSAQKNPTAFYLCASSRVAGGRENIQYFGAGTRLSVL.

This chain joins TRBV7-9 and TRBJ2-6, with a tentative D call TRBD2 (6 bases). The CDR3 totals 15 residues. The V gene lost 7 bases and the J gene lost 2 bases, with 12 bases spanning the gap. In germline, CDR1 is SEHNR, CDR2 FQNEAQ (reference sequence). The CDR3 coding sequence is TGTGCCAGCACCGGGGAGGAAGCTGGGGCCAACGTCCTGACTTTC. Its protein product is CASTGEEAGANVLTF.

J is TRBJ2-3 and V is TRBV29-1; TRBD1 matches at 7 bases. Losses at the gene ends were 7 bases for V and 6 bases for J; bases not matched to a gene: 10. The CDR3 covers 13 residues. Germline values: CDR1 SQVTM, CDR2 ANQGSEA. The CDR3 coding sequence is TGCAGCGCTTGGACAGGATTAGGGGATACGCAGTATTTT. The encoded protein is CSAWTGLGDTQYF.

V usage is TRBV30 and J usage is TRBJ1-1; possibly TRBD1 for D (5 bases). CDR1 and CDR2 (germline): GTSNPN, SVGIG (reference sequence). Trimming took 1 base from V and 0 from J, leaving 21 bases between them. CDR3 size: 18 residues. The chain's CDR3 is CAWSGYIGTARLNTEAFF. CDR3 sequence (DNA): TGTGCCTGGAGTGGATATATCGGGACTGCAAGGCTGAACACTGAAGCTTTCTTT.

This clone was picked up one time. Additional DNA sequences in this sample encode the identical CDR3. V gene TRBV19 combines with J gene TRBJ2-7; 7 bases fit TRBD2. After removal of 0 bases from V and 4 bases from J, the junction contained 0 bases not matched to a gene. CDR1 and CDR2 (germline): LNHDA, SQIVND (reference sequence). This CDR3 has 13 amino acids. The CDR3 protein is CASSIERGYEQYF. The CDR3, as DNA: TGTGCCAGTAGTATAGAGCGGGGGTACGAGCAGTACTTC.

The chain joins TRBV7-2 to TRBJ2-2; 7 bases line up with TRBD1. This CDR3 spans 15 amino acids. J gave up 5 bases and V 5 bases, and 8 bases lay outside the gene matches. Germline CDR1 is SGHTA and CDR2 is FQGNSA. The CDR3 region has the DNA TGTGCCAGCAGCCCTCGTGGGACAGTTACCGGGGAGCTGTTTTTT. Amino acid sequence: CASSPRGTVTGELFF.

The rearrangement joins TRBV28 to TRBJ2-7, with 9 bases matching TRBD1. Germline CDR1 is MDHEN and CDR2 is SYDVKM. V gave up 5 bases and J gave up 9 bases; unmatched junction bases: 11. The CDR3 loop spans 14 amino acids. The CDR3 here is CASSPPDRGWVQYF. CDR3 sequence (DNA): TGTGCCAGCAGTCCACCGGACAGGGGCTGGGTGCAGTACTTC.

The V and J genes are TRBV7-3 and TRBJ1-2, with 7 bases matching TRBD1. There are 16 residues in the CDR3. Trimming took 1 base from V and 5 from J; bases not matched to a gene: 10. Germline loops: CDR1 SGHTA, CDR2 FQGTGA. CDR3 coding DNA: TGTGCCAGCAGCTTAAGGGCCCCCCAGGGGGAGTATGGCTACACCTTC. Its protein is CASSLRAPQGEYGYTF.

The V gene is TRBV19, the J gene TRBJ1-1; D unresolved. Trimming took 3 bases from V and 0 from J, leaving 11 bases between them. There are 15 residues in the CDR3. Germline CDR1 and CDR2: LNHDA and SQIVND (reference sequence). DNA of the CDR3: TGTGCCAGTAGTATTTACTCTAGGATGAACACTGAAGCTTTCTTT. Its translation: CASSIYSRMNTEAFF.